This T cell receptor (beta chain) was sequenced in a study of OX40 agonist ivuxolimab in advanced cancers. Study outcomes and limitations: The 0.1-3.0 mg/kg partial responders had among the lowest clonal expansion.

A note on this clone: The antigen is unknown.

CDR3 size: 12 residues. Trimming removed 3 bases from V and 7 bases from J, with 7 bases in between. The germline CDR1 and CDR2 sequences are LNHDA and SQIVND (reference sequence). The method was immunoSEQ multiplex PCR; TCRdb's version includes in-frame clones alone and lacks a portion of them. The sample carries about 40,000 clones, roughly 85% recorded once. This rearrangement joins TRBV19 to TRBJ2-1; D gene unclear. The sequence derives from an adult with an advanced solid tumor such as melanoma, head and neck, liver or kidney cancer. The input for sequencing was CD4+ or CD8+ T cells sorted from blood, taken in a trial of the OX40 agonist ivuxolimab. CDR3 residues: CASSISRNEQFF. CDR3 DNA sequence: TGTGCCAGTAGTATCAGCCGAAATGAGCAGTTCTTC.